The rows below give T cell receptor beta chains drawn from one sample of a study of CD8 T cells in ankylosing spondylitis. TCRdb processed the 5' RACE reads anew with MiXCR; each CDR3 protein has one entry. The sample holds 750,000 to 850,000 distinct CDR3 sequences, over 9.5% seen once. The specimen was blood, either unsorted or a sorted T cell fraction (not recorded which). The receptors were gathered from a male donor with ankylosing spondylitis. Each CDR3 is given with its conserved first and last residue. A D gene is named only where the DNA matches it firmly. Rows may omit the clone size; those that give it use once, few, many or a size class.

cdr3_nt,cdr3_aa,d_call,clone_size,j_call,v_call
TGTGCCAGCAGCCCCGGGACAGCCTTTTTCACAGATACGCAGTATTTT,CASSPGTAFFTDTQYF,TRBD1,once,TRBJ2-3,TRBV7-9
TGCGCCAGCAGCGGCGGGACGGTTGCTAACTATGGCTACACCTTC,CASSGGTVANYGYTF,-,-,TRBJ1-2,TRBV5-1
TGTGCCATCAGTGAGTCGACGGGGTTCTCCTATGGCTACACCTTC,CAISESTGFSYGYTF,-,few,TRBJ1-2,TRBV10-3
TGCGCCAGCAGCCAAATAGGGTTCTCCTACAATGAGCAGTTCTTC,CASSQIGFSYNEQFF,-,few,TRBJ2-1,TRBV4-3
TGTGCCAGCTCACTACAGGGGGCGCAGGTCTATGGCTACACCTTC,CASSLQGAQVYGYTF,TRBD1,-,TRBJ1-2,TRBV18
TGTGCCAGCAGCCTCGAGGGACAACCAAAAGAGCAGTACTTC,CASSLEGQPKEQYF,-,-,TRBJ2-7,TRBV7-9
TGCGCCAGCAGCCAAGCCGGTCGGTATGGCTACACCTTC,CASSQAGRYGYTF,-,few,TRBJ1-2,TRBV4-3
TGTGCCACCAGTGATTGGGGGAACGGTGGCTACACCTTC,CATSDWGNGGYTF,-,-,TRBJ1-2,TRBV24-1
TGTGCCAGCAGTTTAATGTTTGCTGGGGGCGATTCACCCCTCCACTTT,CASSLMFAGGDSPLHF,-,-,TRBJ1-6,TRBV12-3/TRBV12-4
TGTGCCAGCAGCCAAGATAAGAGTAATTCACCCCTCCACTTT,CASSQDKSNSPLHF,-,few,TRBJ1-6,TRBV3-1
TGCGCCAGCAGCTTGGAACCCTCCGGACACGGGCAAGAAGCTTTCTTT,CASSLEPSGHGQEAFF,-,few,TRBJ1-1,TRBV5-1
TGTGCCAGCAGCCAAAGACTAGTCCTCTACAATGAGCAGTTCTTC,CASSQRLVLYNEQFF,-,-,TRBJ2-1,TRBV7-9
TGTGCCAGCAGCTCGAGGGACAGCTTACAGCCCCAGCATTTT,CASSSRDSLQPQHF,TRBD1,few,TRBJ1-5,TRBV5-8
TGTGCCAGCAGTTTTACGTCAAACTATGGCTACACCTTC,CASSFTSNYGYTF,-,many,TRBJ1-2,TRBV27
TGTGCCAGCAGTCCACTAGCGTCTTTGTGGGAGACCCAGTACTTC,CASSPLASLWETQYF,TRBD2,few,TRBJ2-5,TRBV6-2/TRBV6-3
TGTGCCAGCCACAGACTGGGCACAGATACGCAGTATTTT,CASHRLGTDTQYF,-,-,TRBJ2-3,TRBV12-3/TRBV12-4
TGTGCCAGCAGGCGAACAGGGGGCGCGGGAAATTCACCCCTCCACTTT,CASRRTGGAGNSPLHF,TRBD1,few,TRBJ1-6,TRBV6-1
TGTGCCAGCAGTTTTTGGACAGGGGGGACGAACGGCTACACCTTC,CASSFWTGGTNGYTF,TRBD1,many,TRBJ1-2,TRBV28
TGCGCCAGCAGCCAGGTGGCTGCCGGGACGGTTTACAATGAGCAGTTCTTC,CASSQVAAGTVYNEQFF,-,few,TRBJ2-1,TRBV5-1
TGCGCCAGCAGCTTGGCGGCTAGCGGTTACTACAATGAGCAGTTCTTC,CASSLAASGYYNEQFF,TRBD2,-,TRBJ2-1,TRBV5-1
TGTGCCAGCAACCCGACTAGCGGGACCCCCTACAATGAGCAGTTCTTC,CASNPTSGTPYNEQFF,TRBD2,-,TRBJ2-1,TRBV6-1
TGCAGTGCGCAAAGGGGGGCCCCGAGGACTGAAGCTTTCTTT,CSAQRGAPRTEAFF,-,many,TRBJ1-1,TRBV20-1
TGCAGTGCCAGGGCCCCGGGGCCCGAGAACACTGAAGCTTTCTTT,CSARAPGPENTEAFF,-,many,TRBJ1-1,TRBV20-1
TGTGCCAGCAGCTTCTCGGGACAGGGATCGGGAGAGACCCAGTACTTC,CASSFSGQGSGETQYF,TRBD1,few,TRBJ2-5,TRBV11-2
TGCAGTGCTAGAGTCGGGGGCCTGGGAACTGAAGCTTTCTTT,CSARVGGLGTEAFF,-,-,TRBJ1-1,TRBV20-1
TGTGCCAGCAGTGTTCGCAGGGGGGACGAGCAGTACTTC,CASSVRRGDEQYF,-,-,TRBJ2-7,TRBV6-1
TGTGCCAGCAGCCCAGGGAGTTCAACTAATGAAAAACTGTTTTTT,CASSPGSSTNEKLFF,-,few,TRBJ1-4,TRBV7-2
TGTGCCAGCAGTTTGGGGAGAGGTCTGCCCCAGCATTTT,CASSLGRGLPQHF,-,few,TRBJ1-5,TRBV12-3/TRBV12-4
TGTGCCATGGGACAGACCTACGAGCAGTACTTC,CAMGQTYEQYF,TRBD1,many,TRBJ2-7,TRBV10-3
TGTGCCAGCAGCTTACAGCCTCTCTCCTACAATGAGCAGTTCTTC,CASSLQPLSYNEQFF,-,-,TRBJ2-1,TRBV7-2
TGTGCCAGCAGCCTGAGGGGGAACTCCTACAATGAGCAGTTCTTC,CASSLRGNSYNEQFF,-,-,TRBJ2-1,TRBV7-9
TGTGCCAGCAGCCGTCGTCCGGGACAGTACTACGAGCAGTACTTC,CASSRRPGQYYEQYF,TRBD1,few,TRBJ2-7,TRBV7-2
TGTGCCAGCAGCTTCCTCGGGGCAGATACGCAGTATTTT,CASSFLGADTQYF,-,many,TRBJ2-3,TRBV7-2
TGTGCCAGCAGTGGGACAGGGGGCACCGGGGAGCTGTTTTTT,CASSGTGGTGELFF,TRBD1,-,TRBJ2-2,TRBV6-1
TGTGCCAGCAGCAACAGGGCTAACGGCTACACCTTC,CASSNRANGYTF,-,-,TRBJ1-2,TRBV7-2
TGCGCCAGCAGCTTTTTCGGAGAGACCCAGTACTTC,CASSFFGETQYF,-,many,TRBJ2-5,TRBV5-1
TGTGCTAGCAGCCCGGTAACAGGGAACACCGGGGAGCTGTTTTTT,CASSPVTGNTGELFF,-,-,TRBJ2-2,TRBV7-7
TGTGCCAGCAGTTACTTAACGGGACAAATCATCTCTGGGGCCAACGTCCTGACTTTC,CASSYLTGQIISGANVLTF,-,-,TRBJ2-6,TRBV6-2/TRBV6-3
TGTGCCACCAGCATTCCAGGGTTGAGGAACACTGAAGCTTTCTTT,CATSIPGLRNTEAFF,-,-,TRBJ1-1,TRBV15
TGTGCCAGCAGTCCTCCGGCGGGGGCGTATGGCTACACCTTC,CASSPPAGAYGYTF,-,few,TRBJ1-2,TRBV28
TGTGCCATCAGTGAGGGTAGCGGGCTGTTCAATGAGCAGTTCTTC,CAISEGSGLFNEQFF,TRBD2,many,TRBJ2-1,TRBV10-3
TGTGCCATCAGTGGTAGCGACAGGGGAACAGATACGCAGTATTTT,CAISGSDRGTDTQYF,TRBD1,once,TRBJ2-3,TRBV10-3